The clone carrying this T cell receptor beta chain has at least ten counts. The time point: newly diagnosed GD, antithyroid drugs for less than 3 months. Scientists built the TCR library using RNA that was extracted from PBMCs. CDR1 is SQVTM and CDR2 is ANQGSEA in the germline V gene. This CDR3 comprises 13 residues. Trimming took off 4 bases at V and 11 bases at J, with 18 bases between the two ends. The authors built TCR beta libraries using iRepertoire HTBI primers and Arm-PCR of CDR3 regions. TCRdb ran MiXCR on the multiplex PCR reads and lists one entry per CDR3 protein. The repertoire holds 530,000 or so distinct CDR3 sequences, with roughly 14% as singletons. This entry comes from a study of regulatory T cells in long-lasting Graves disease. These data were likewise used in another study, on T cells in Graves' hyperthyroidism and ophthalmopathy. That report adds: A set of HTBI primers served as the primers for a first-round RT-PCR of the TCR CDR3.

This sequence originates from a man aged 30-40 years with Graves disease. This material consisted of peripheral blood mononuclear cells (PBMCs), taken at new diagnosis, from a patient treated with antithyroid drugs. The chain is built from TRBV29-1 and TRBJ1-5; D is possibly TRBD1 (6 bases). Written as DNA, the CDR3 is TGCAGCGTTGGGGGGCAAGGGGATAGGGCCCAGCATTTT. This codes for CSVGGQGDRAQHF.